These 8 T cell receptor beta chains were sequenced from one sample in a study. Via MiXCR, TCRdb re-called the 5' RACE reads, giving one row per CDR3 protein. The table has tens of thousands of distinct CDR3 sequences, 24% seen once. Sequencing was carried out using memory CD4+ T cells sorted from blood. The subset was: memory CD4+ T cells, CD4+CD45RO+CD25-. Receptors were obtained from a female donor with breast cancer.

The chain couples TRBV4-1 to TRBJ1-2; no clear D. The germline V and J ends were trimmed by 4 bases and 4 bases, with 19 bases remaining between them. The CDR3 is 16 residues long. CDR1 and CDR2 (germline): MGHRA, YSYEKL. The chain's CDR3 is CASSPQNLGKGYGYTF. In DNA, the CDR3 is TGCGCCAGCAGCCCCCAGAATCTTGGAAAGGGCTATGGCTACACCTTC.

Sample share makes this clonotype medium-sized (0.01 to 0.1%). The chain employs TRBV5-1 and TRBJ2-7; TRBD1 matches 7 bases. The J segment lost 4 bases and the V segment lost 0 bases, leaving 1 base of the junction unmatched. CDR3 length: 13 residues. Germline V lookup: CDR1 SGHRS, CDR2 YFSETQ. The DNA of the CDR3 is TGCGCCAGCAGCTTGGAGGACAGGTACGAGCAGTACTTC. As protein: CASSLEDRYEQYF.

For this clonotype: A much larger clone sits a single nucleotide away, making a read error possible. The gene calls are TRBV7-2 and TRBJ1-1; the D is unclear. Trimming shortened V by 5 bases and J by 2 bases, and 9 bases separated the two germline ends. Germline V gene lookup returns CDR1 SGHTA and CDR2 FQGNSA. The CDR3 sequence is 13 residues long. CDR3 in amino acids: CASSPQINTEAFF. The CDR3 DNA follows: TGTGCCAGCAGCCCACAGATAAACACTGAAGCTTTCTTT.

The gene calls are TRBV3-1 and TRBJ2-7, with 7 bases identical to TRBD1. This CDR3 is built from 14 residues. Germline CDR1 and CDR2: LGHDT and YNNKEL (reference sequence). V lost 3 bases and J lost 4; bases outside the gene matches: 6. The CDR3 DNA is TGTGCCAGCAGCCAGGAGGACAGGCCGTACGAGCAGTACTTC. Translation: CASSQEDRPYEQYF.

As regards this clonotype: A much larger clone lies one base from this, so it may be a read error. The chain recombines TRBV5-4 with TRBJ2-7; either TRBD1 or TRBD2 may fit D (5 bases each). Looked up from germline, CDR1 is SGHNT and CDR2 is YYREEE (reference sequence). The CDR3 spans 14 residues. The CDR3 sequence: CVSSLGVRRDEQYF. In DNA, the CDR3 is TGTGTCAGCAGCTTGGGGGTCAGGCGGGACGAGCAGTACTTC. Using reference TRBV5-4 and TRBJ2-7 for the parts outside the CDR3, the full variable domain is ETGVTQSPTHLIKTRGQQVTLRCSSQSGHNTVSWYQQALGQGPQFIFQYYREEENGRGNFPPRFSGLQFPNYSSELNVNALELDDSALYLCVSSLGVRRDEQYFGPGTRLTVT.

In this sample, this clonotype turned up a few times. The CDR3 sequence: CASSQGWGGALQSAQHF. CDR3 bases: TGCGCCAGCAGCCAGGGTTGGGGAGGGGCCCTACAATCAGCCCAGCATTTT. This chain joins TRBV4-1 and TRBJ1-5; TRBD1 is a possible D gene (5 bases). The CDR3 totals 17 residues. V was shortened by 3 bases and J by 11 bases, with 26 bases between the two germline ends. Germline V lookup: CDR1 MGHRA, CDR2 YSYEKL.

The chain carries TRBV4-1 and TRBJ2-1; D remains unclear. CDR1 and CDR2 (germline): MGHRA, YSYEKL. This CDR3 has 14 residues. V lost 5 bases, J lost 3 bases, and 11 bases lay in between. In DNA form, the CDR3 reads TGCGCCAGCAGCGCAAAAGACGGCTACAATGAGCAGTTCTTC. It encodes CASSAKDGYNEQFF.

This clonotype appeared a few times. The chain is built from TRBV5-1 and TRBJ2-5; D is perhaps TRBD2 (5 bases). The CDR3 sequence is 16 residues long. V dropped 0 bases and J dropped 5 bases, with 17 bases sitting between them. Germline V gene sequence: CDR1 SGHRS, CDR2 YFSETQ. The CDR3 loop reads CASSLESSGVGETQYF. CDR3 nucleotides: TGCGCCAGCAGCTTGGAATCGAGCGGAGTCGGTGAGACCCAGTACTTC. The variable domain in full, completed from reference TRBV5-1 and TRBJ2-5, reads KAGVTQTPRYLIKTRGQQVTLSCSPISGHRSVSWYQQTPGQGLQFLFEYFSETQRNKGNFPGRFSGRQFSNSRSEMNVSTLELGDSALYLCASSLESSGVGETQYFGPGTRLLVL.